A single sample gave rise to the 24 T cell receptor beta chains below, sequenced in a study of shared clonotypes between healthy human individuals. CD45RO-negative, CCR7-selected cells formed the naive CD8 fraction, which excluded terminally differentiated effector memory CD45RA+ cells. TCRdb's copy holds only in-frame clones and misses some; the assay was immunoSEQ multiplex PCR. The data hold fewer than 850,000 clones, with approximately 96% observed a single time. Material for sequencing was naive CD8+ T cells sorted from blood. These receptors all stem from a young man in good health.

The rearrangement uses TRBV9 and TRBJ2-7; a possible D gene is TRBD2 (6 bases). The V gene's germline CDR1 is SGDLS and CDR2 YYNGEE. V was trimmed by 3 bases and J by 2 bases, leaving 15 bases between them. This CDR3 is 15 amino acids long. The CDR3 bases are TGTGCCAGCAGCGCGGGGAGGCAGGAAGCCTACGAGCAGTACTTC. Protein sequence: CASSAGRQEAYEQYF.

This clone appeared a few times. V is TRBV13 and J is TRBJ2-7; 7 positions agree with TRBD2. CDR1 is PRHDT and CDR2 is FYEKMQ in the germline V gene (reference sequence). The ends lost 8 bases at V and 3 bases at J; junction bases unmatched: 13. The CDR3 spans 15 residues. The CDR3 region has the DNA TGTGCCAGCGGCTCCATGACGGGGGGAGACTACGAGCAGTACTTC. Translating gives CASGSMTGGDYEQYF.

This chain connects TRBV28 to TRBJ2-1, with 8 bases matching TRBD2. In germline, CDR1 is MDHEN, CDR2 SYDVKM. CDR3 length equals 15 residues. Trimming at V came to 10 bases and at J to 8 bases, leaving 16 bases not matched to a gene. The CDR3 is CATKTGGRYKDEQFF. In nucleotides, the CDR3 is TGTGCCACCAAGACGGGGGGGAGGTACAAGGATGAGCAGTTCTTC.

The chain has TRBV11-2 and TRBJ1-1; the D gene is possibly TRBD1 (5 bases). Trimming cost V 5 bases and J 0 bases, with 10 bases left between them. Per the germline V gene, CDR1 is SGHAT and CDR2 is FQNNGV. The CDR3 loop spans 14 amino acids. The CDR3 loop is CASSPGRVNTEAFF. The CDR3 nucleotides read TGTGCCAGCAGCCCGGGACGGGTGAACACTGAAGCTTTCTTT. Drawing the rest from reference TRBV11-2 and TRBJ1-1, the complete variable domain is EAGVAQSPRYKIIEKRQSVAFWCNPISGHATLYWYQQILGQGPKLLIQFQNNGVVDDSQLPKDRFSAERLKGVDSTLKIQPAKLEDSAVYLCASSPGRVNTEAFFGQGTRLTVV.

The V gene is TRBV29-1, the J gene TRBJ2-5, with TRBD1 matching over 7 bases. The CDR3 loop spans 14 amino acids. V lost 6 bases to trimming and J lost 0 bases; unmatched junction nucleotides: 7. Germline values: CDR1 SQVTM, CDR2 ANQGSEA. The CDR3 spells CSVDDRAYQETQYF. DNA of the CDR3: TGCAGCGTGGACGACAGGGCTTACCAAGAGACCCAGTACTTC.

V usage is TRBV4-2 and J usage is TRBJ2-7; the match to TRBD2 covers 8 bases. CDR3 length: 15 residues. Germline lookup yields CDR1 LGHNA and CDR2 YNFKEQ. Unmatched junction bases numbered 5, after V lost 1 base and J lost 3 bases. Here the CDR3 DNA reads TGTGCCAGCAGCCAAGGGCTTAGCGGGAACTACGAGCAGTACTTC. This translates into CASSQGLSGNYEQYF.

V is TRBV10-3 and J is TRBJ2-3, with 8 positions matching TRBD2. Trimming at V came to 11 bases and at J to 5 bases, leaving 15 bases not matched to a gene. The CDR3 covers 15 residues. The germline CDR1 and CDR2 sequences are ENHRY and SYGVKD. CDR3 DNA sequence: TGTGCCCCGCCGGGAAGGAGCGGGAGTTTAGATACGCAGTATTTT. Protein product: CAPPGRSGSLDTQYF.

This chain links TRBV7-2 with TRBJ1-1; no clear D gene. The CDR3 is 13 residues long. Germline CDR1 SGHTA, CDR2 FQGNSA. The germline V and J ends were trimmed by 3 bases and 1 base, with 6 bases remaining between them. The CDR3 region is CASSFYRNTEAFF. DNA for the CDR3: TGTGCCAGCAGCTTTTATCGGAACACTGAAGCTTTCTTT.

The genes are TRBV9 and TRBJ2-5, with 7 bases fitting TRBD1. The V segment lost 3 bases and the J segment 8 bases; nucleotides outside the gene matches: 7. Germline assignment: CDR1 SGDLS and CDR2 YYNGEE. The CDR3 sequence is 13 residues long. The CDR3 region has the DNA TGTGCCAGCAGCGCAGGACAGGCTTACACCCAGTACTTC. Translating gives CASSAGQAYTQYF.

The chain couples TRBV11-2 to TRBJ2-7; 7 bases are a match to TRBD2. CDR3 length: 16 amino acids. The ends lost 1 base at V and 5 bases at J; junction bases unmatched: 11. Looked up from germline, CDR1 is SGHAT and CDR2 is FQNNGV. CDR3 sequence: CASSLGVVAGVDEQYF. CDR3 sequence (DNA): TGTGCCAGCAGCTTAGGGGTAGTGGCGGGAGTTGACGAGCAGTACTTC.

This clone appeared once. The rearrangement uses TRBV5-1 and TRBJ1-4, with 7 bases lining up with TRBD1. J was trimmed by 4 bases and V by 0 bases; bases with no gene match: 6. This CDR3 comprises 16 residues. Germline V gene data show CDR1 as SGHRS and CDR2 as YFSETQ. The CDR3 coding sequence is TGCGCCAGCAGCTTGGATCGACAGGGCCTTAATGAAAAACTGTTTTTT. This gives the protein CASSLDRQGLNEKLFF.

The chain uses TRBV4-1 and TRBJ1-5; the D is unclear. With 3 bases removed from V and 6 bases from J, the gap between germline ends came to 9 bases. Germline CDR1 MGHRA, CDR2 YSYEKL. This CDR3 comprises 13 residues. CDR3 residues: CASSQSYRQPQHF. In nucleotides, the CDR3 is TGCGCCAGCAGCCAGTCTTATCGTCAGCCCCAGCATTTT.

This chain links TRBV7-9 with TRBJ2-1; D is unresolved. Trimming removed 2 bases from V and 0 bases from J, with 8 bases in between. This CDR3 has 15 residues. The V gene's germline CDR1 is SEHNR and CDR2 FQNEAQ (reference sequence). The chain's CDR3 is CASSLSVSSYNEQFF. In DNA form, the CDR3 reads TGTGCCAGCAGCTTAAGTGTGAGCTCCTACAATGAGCAGTTCTTC.

DNA for the CDR3: TGTGCCAGCAGTGGCGGGACTAGCGGGAATATCTACGAGCAGTACTTC. Amino acids: CASSGGTSGNIYEQYF. V and J are TRBV6-1 and TRBJ2-7; 13 nucleotides align to TRBD2. Germline assignment: CDR1 MNHNS and CDR2 SASEGT. The CDR3 loop spans 16 amino acids. With V trimmed by 4 bases and J by 3 bases, 6 bases remained unmatched.

This sequence joins TRBV5-4 and TRBJ2-3; 12 nucleotides line up with TRBD2. The CDR3 runs to 16 residues. The trim removed 3 bases at V and 4 bases at J, leaving 6 bases unmatched. Germline CDR1 reads SGHNT; CDR2 reads YYREEE (reference sequence). CDR3 coding DNA: TGTGCCAGCAGCTCCGACCTAGCGGGAGGGCCAGATACGCAGTATTTT. Its protein product is CASSSDLAGGPDTQYF.

As concerns this clone: This sample includes further DNA sequences coding for the same CDR3. The rearrangement links TRBV10-1 to TRBJ2-7, with TRBD1 matching 7 bases. The V gene end was trimmed by 0 bases and the J gene end by 6 bases; junction bases not matched to a gene: 2. This CDR3 is 13 amino acids long. CDR1 WNHNN and CDR2 SYGVQD come from the germline V gene (reference sequence). The CDR3 here is CASSESRGREQYF. Here the CDR3 DNA reads TGCGCCAGCAGTGAGTCGAGGGGGCGCGAGCAGTACTTC.

The DNA for the CDR3 is TGTGCCAGCAGTTATAGGGATGAGCAGTTCTTC. The encoded protein is CASSYRDEQFF. The chain has TRBV7-2 and TRBJ2-1, with D unclear. The CDR3 has 11 residues. The V end was cut by 6 bases, the J end by 8 bases, with 8 bases between. Germline V gene lookup returns CDR1 SGHTA and CDR2 FQGNSA.

The chain combines TRBV27 with TRBJ2-7; TRBD1 might be the D (5 bases). The V gene lost 7 bases and the J gene lost 3 bases, with 16 bases spanning the gap. The CDR3 length is 14 residues. Per germline, CDR1 MNHEY and CDR2 SMNVEV (reference sequence). CDR3 in DNA: TGTGCCAGCACGTTACATACAGGAGACTACGAGCAGTACTTC. Its protein product is CASTLHTGDYEQYF.

Regarding this clone: The identical CDR3 is also encoded by other nucleotide sequences in the sample. The V gene is TRBV9, the J gene TRBJ2-5, with D hard to call. The V end was cut by 5 bases, the J end by 2 bases, with 1 base between. The CDR3 is 10 amino acids. CDR1 is SGDLS and CDR2 is YYNGEE in the germline V gene. For the CDR3, the DNA is TGTGCCAGCAGACAAGAGACCCAGTACTTC. It translates to CASRQETQYF.

The V call is TRBV30, the J call TRBJ1-1; TRBD1 might be the D (5 bases). Germline V gene sequence: CDR1 GTSNPN, CDR2 SVGIG (reference sequence). The CDR3 loop spans 12 amino acids. Trimming removed 2 bases at V and 5 bases at J, with 9 bases between. The CDR3 DNA sequence: TGTGCCTGGAGTCGGGACGGTACTGAAGCTTTCTTT. Its translation is CAWSRDGTEAFF. Full variable domain (missing parts from reference TRBV30 and TRBJ1-1): SQTIHQWPATLVQPVGSPLSLECTVEGTSNPNLYWYRQAAGRGLQLLFYSVGIGQISSEVPQNLSASRPQDRQFILSSKKLLLSDSGFYLCAWSRDGTEAFFGQGTRLTVV.

The chain joins TRBV7-2 to TRBJ1-2; D unresolved. V lost 2 bases to trimming and J lost 8 bases, with 15 bases between them. Looked up from germline, CDR1 is SGHTA and CDR2 is FQGNSA. The CDR3 length is 14 residues. Here the CDR3 DNA reads TGTGCCAGCAGCTTACTGCTGAAATTCGGCGGCTACACCTTC. Translation: CASSLLLKFGGYTF.

V usage is TRBV4-3 and J usage is TRBJ2-1, with D perhaps matching TRBD2 (5 bases). Germline CDR1 and CDR2: LGHNA and YSLEER. The CDR3 contains 14 residues. The V end was cut by 1 base, the J end by 10 bases, with 14 bases between. The CDR3, as DNA: TGCGCCAGCAGCCAAGTGGTGCCAGCTAGCGAGCAGTTCTTC. Its translation: CASSQVVPASEQFF.

Of note for this clone: Other DNA sequences from this sample encode an identical CDR3 as well. This sequence joins TRBV7-9 and TRBJ1-5; tentatively, D is TRBD1 (5 bases). Germline V gene data show CDR1 as SEHNR and CDR2 as FQNEAQ (reference sequence). There are 16 residues in the CDR3. The germline V and J ends were trimmed by 3 bases and 4 bases, with 16 bases remaining between them. The CDR3: CASSLGTGGRNQPQHF. CDR3 nucleotide sequence: TGTGCCAGCAGCTTGGGGACCGGAGGTCGGAATCAGCCCCAGCATTTT.

The sample holds a few counts of this clone. This chain joins TRBV4-3 and TRBJ2-5; D gene unclear. The CDR3 covers 15 residues. Trimming removed 0 bases from V and 1 base from J, with 9 bases in between. Germline loops: CDR1 LGHNA, CDR2 YSLEER. The CDR3 bases are TGCGCCAGCAGCCAAGATCTGGCTATCCAAGAGACCCAGTACTTC. Protein: CASSQDLAIQETQYF.